The next 7 T cell receptor beta chains were all read from a single sample in a study of T cells in tuberculosis (dated by TCRdb to the late 2010s). Libraries were built with the immunoSEQ multiplex PCR assay. TCRdb retrieved this table from immuneACCESS and kept in-frame rearrangements only. Not all clones are present; in checked studies, unresolved V genes account for under half, and no reason is known for the remainder. The sample table shows about 32,000 clones, and 94% are seen once. More than 6.5% of the sample is in the top ten clones. The specimen was PBMCs. The receptors were sampled from a donor aged 5 to 30 with latent tuberculosis or without tuberculosis infection.

This clone was observed once. Additional DNA sequences in this sample encode the identical CDR3. V is TRBV9 and J is TRBJ1-5; D possibly corresponds to TRBD1 (6 bases). CDR3 length: 14 amino acids. Trimming shortened V by 2 bases and J by 4 bases, and 10 bases separated the two germline ends. Germline CDR1 reads SGDLS; CDR2 reads YYNGEE. CDR3: CASSVGTGNQPQHF. In DNA form, the CDR3 reads TGTGCCAGCAGCGTTGGAACAGGGAATCAGCCCCAGCATTTT.

V gene TRBV2 combines with J gene TRBJ2-1; 7 bases line up with TRBD2. V shed 4 bases and J 8 bases; nucleotides not matched to a gene: 11. Germline assignment: CDR1 SNHLY and CDR2 FYNNEI. The length of the CDR3 is 15 residues. CDR3 in amino acids: CASSGGRALSHEQFF. CDR3 sequence (DNA): TGTGCCAGCAGTGGTGGGAGGGCCTTGAGCCATGAGCAGTTCTTC.

The J gene is TRBJ2-1, the V gene TRBV5-1; 10 bases line up with TRBD2. V was pared by 2 bases and J by 8 bases, with 7 bases of the junction left unmatched. Germline assignment: CDR1 SGHRS and CDR2 YFSETQ. CDR3 size: 15 residues. The CDR3: CASSLRLAGVYEQFF. In DNA, the CDR3 is TGCGCCAGCAGCTTAAGGCTAGCGGGAGTTTATGAGCAGTTCTTC. The complete variable domain, with remaining parts taken from reference TRBV5-1 and TRBJ2-1, reads KAGVTQTPRYLIKTRGQQVTLSCSPISGHRSVSWYQQTPGQGLQFLFEYFSETQRNKGNFPGRFSGRQFSNSRSEMNVSTLELGDSALYLCASSLRLAGVYEQFFGPGTRLTVL.

The gene calls are TRBV2 and TRBJ2-1; possible D gene TRBD2, 7 bases. This CDR3 region has 13 residues. The ends were cut back, 1 base at V and 9 bases at J, with 10 bases in the middle. Per the germline V gene, CDR1 is SNHLY and CDR2 is FYNNEI. In DNA, the CDR3 is TGTGCCAGCAGTGAAGAAGGGGGGGGTGAGCAGTTCTTC. This sequence encodes CASSEEGGGEQFF. The full variable domain, in which reference TRBV2 and TRBJ2-1 provide the parts outside the CDR3, is EPEVTQTPSHQVTQMGQEVILRCVPISNHLYFYWYRQILGQKVEFLVSFYNNEISEKSEIFDDQFSVERPDGSNFTLKIRSTKLEDSAMYFCASSEEGGGEQFFGPGTRLTVL.

CDR3 loop: CASSLDRGSPNTEAFF. The CDR3 nucleotides read TGTGCCAGCAGCTTAGACAGGGGGTCGCCCAACACTGAAGCTTTCTTT. This sequence joins TRBV7-8 and TRBJ1-1; 8 nucleotides align to TRBD1. The V and J ends lost 1 base and 2 bases, in that order; junction bases with no gene match: 6. This CDR3 has 16 residues. The germline CDR1 and CDR2 sequences are SGHVS and FQNEAQ.

The V gene is TRBV5-6, the J gene TRBJ2-7, with a possible D match to TRBD2 (6 bases). V was trimmed by 2 bases and J by 3 bases, leaving 12 bases between them. CDR3 length: 14 residues. Germline CDR1 reads SGHDT; CDR2 reads YYEEEE. CDR3 loop: CASSLTGVIYEQYF. The CDR3 nucleotides read TGTGCCAGCAGCTTAACGGGAGTGATCTACGAGCAGTACTTC.

A note on this clone: A read error may account for a junction end that differs from germline. The chain recombines TRBV15 with TRBJ2-1; D gene uncertain. From germline, CDR1 is LNHNV and CDR2 YYDKDF (reference sequence). The CDR3 loop spans 12 amino acids. The CDR3 loop is CAISLGHNEQFF. In DNA form, the CDR3 reads TGTGCCATCAGCCTTGGGCACAATGAGCAGTTCTTC.